The TCR beta chain described here comes from a study of T cells in Graves' hyperthyroidism and ophthalmopathy. Template material for amplifying TCR beta CDR3 regions consisted of RNA transcripts. Primed by the HTBI set, a first-round RT-PCR was run on the TCR CDR3. TCRdb reprocessed the multiplex PCR reads via MiXCR and lists one record per CDR3 protein. The data show about 760,000 distinct CDR3 sequences, 30% to 40% seen once. This clonotype was picked up many times. Germline CDR1 and CDR2: MNHNY and SVGAGI (reference sequence). CDR3 length: 12 amino acids. The ends were cut back, 6 bases at V and 6 bases at J, with 11 bases in the middle.

The sequenced material came from blood. The V gene is TRBV6-6, the J gene TRBJ1-1; TRBD1 is a possible D gene (6 bases). The TCR originated in a woman in her thirties or forties with Graves' hyperthyroidism. CDR3 region: CASREGGSEAFF. CDR3 nucleotides: TGTGCCAGCAGAGAGGGGGGCTCTGAAGCTTTCTTT.